These 9 T cell receptor beta chains were sequenced from one sample in a study of blood T cell repertoires in COVID-19. Profiled with immunoSEQ multiplex PCR; TCRdb holds only in-frame clones, not every one. This sample has 200,000 to 250,000 clones, with 84% found just once. Sequenced input: peripheral blood. Receptors were obtained from a man aged 30-40 years with active or convalescent COVID-19.

The V call is TRBV6-1, the J call TRBJ2-5, with D perhaps matching TRBD1 (5 bases). The germline V and J ends were trimmed by 1 base and 7 bases, with 13 bases remaining between them. The CDR3 spans 14 residues. In germline, CDR1 is MNHNS, CDR2 SASEGT. CDR3 loop: CASSEDRLTGTQYF. As DNA, the CDR3 is TGTGCCAGCAGTGAAGACAGGCTGACGGGGACCCAGTACTTC.

V usage is TRBV5-5 and J usage is TRBJ2-7; the D gene is possibly TRBD1 (6 bases). In germline, CDR1 is SGHKS, CDR2 YYEKEE (reference sequence). The CDR3 is 12 amino acids. V was cut by 2 bases and J by 3 bases, with 6 bases left in between. This chain's CDR3 is CASSLGGYEQYF. CDR3 nucleotide sequence: TGTGCCAGCAGCTTAGGGGGCTACGAGCAGTACTTC.

This chain joins TRBV6-5 and TRBJ1-1; possibly TRBD1 for D (5 bases). Trimming cost V 4 bases and J 4 bases, with 16 bases left between them. CDR3 size: 15 residues. Germline V gene lookup returns CDR1 MNHEY and CDR2 SVGAGI. The CDR3 nucleotides are TGTGCCAGCAGTTCATGGACACCGCCGGGCACTGAAGCTTTCTTT. Its translation is CASSSWTPPGTEAFF.

The chain combines TRBV6-2 or TRBV6-3 with TRBJ2-5; 7 bases match TRBD2. Germline V lookup: CDR1 MNHEY, CDR2 SVGEGT. The CDR3 spans 16 residues. The J segment lost 2 bases and the V segment lost 5 bases, leaving 11 bases of the junction unmatched. The CDR3 sequence: CASSPLWGEGQETQYF. CDR3 nucleotides: TGTGCCAGCAGTCCCCTTTGGGGGGAGGGGCAAGAGACCCAGTACTTC.

This clone was picked up one time. The rearrangement links TRBV28 to TRBJ1-1; D is ambiguous. The CDR3 extends over 14 amino acids. Trimming removed 6 bases at V and 2 bases at J, with 13 bases between. CDR1 MDHEN and CDR2 SYDVKM come from the germline V gene. CDR3 protein: CASRPRERNTEAFF. The DNA of the CDR3 is TGTGCCAGCAGACCTCGGGAAAGAAACACTGAAGCTTTCTTT.

The chain carries TRBV4-2 and TRBJ1-4; the D is unclear. Per the germline V gene, CDR1 is LGHNA and CDR2 is YNFKEQ. CDR3 length equals 13 residues. The V and J ends lost 0 bases and 9 bases respectively, with 8 bases between them. The CDR3: CASSQDVQKKLFF. The CDR3, as DNA: TGTGCCAGCAGCCAAGATGTTCAGAAAAAACTGTTTTTT.

This clone was seen a handful of times. The chain joins TRBV15 to TRBJ1-6; D is unclear. The CDR3 runs to 14 residues. Trimming took 6 bases from V and 4 from J, leaving 10 bases between them. Germline V gives CDR1 LNHNV, CDR2 YYDKDF (reference sequence). The CDR3 loop is CATRGVGYNSPLHF. CDR3 in DNA: TGTGCCACCAGGGGAGTGGGATATAATTCACCCCTCCACTTT.

The V call is TRBV7-2, the J call TRBJ1-6; the D is unclear. V was clipped by 2 bases and J by 5 bases, with 13 bases between them. CDR1 is SGHTA and CDR2 is FQGNSA in the germline V gene. The CDR3 spans 16 residues. This CDR3 reads CASSLTWRKDNSPLHF. The CDR3, as DNA: TGTGCCAGCAGCTTAACGTGGCGGAAGGATAATTCACCCCTCCACTTT.

This clone was observed a few times. The chain links TRBV6-2 or TRBV6-3 to TRBJ1-4; tentatively, D is TRBD1 (6 bases). The V gene lost 2 bases and the J gene lost 4 bases, with 11 bases spanning the gap. Per the germline V gene, CDR1 is MNHEY and CDR2 is SVGEGT. The CDR3 loop spans 15 amino acids. This chain's CDR3 is CASSYPDRNNEKLFF. In DNA, the CDR3 is TGTGCCAGCAGTTACCCGGACAGAAATAATGAAAAACTGTTTTTT.